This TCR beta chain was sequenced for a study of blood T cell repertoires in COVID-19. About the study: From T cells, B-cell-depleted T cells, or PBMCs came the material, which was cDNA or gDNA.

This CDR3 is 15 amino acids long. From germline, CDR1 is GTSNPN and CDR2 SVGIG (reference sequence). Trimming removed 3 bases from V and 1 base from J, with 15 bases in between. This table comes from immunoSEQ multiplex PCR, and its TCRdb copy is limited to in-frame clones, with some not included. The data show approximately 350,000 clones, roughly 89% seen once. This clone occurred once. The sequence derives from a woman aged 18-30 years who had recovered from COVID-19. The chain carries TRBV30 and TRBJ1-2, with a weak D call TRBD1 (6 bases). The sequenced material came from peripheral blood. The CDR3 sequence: CAWRAGTSLNYGYTF. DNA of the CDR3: TGTGCCTGGAGGGCCGGGACAAGCCTTAACTATGGCTACACCTTC.